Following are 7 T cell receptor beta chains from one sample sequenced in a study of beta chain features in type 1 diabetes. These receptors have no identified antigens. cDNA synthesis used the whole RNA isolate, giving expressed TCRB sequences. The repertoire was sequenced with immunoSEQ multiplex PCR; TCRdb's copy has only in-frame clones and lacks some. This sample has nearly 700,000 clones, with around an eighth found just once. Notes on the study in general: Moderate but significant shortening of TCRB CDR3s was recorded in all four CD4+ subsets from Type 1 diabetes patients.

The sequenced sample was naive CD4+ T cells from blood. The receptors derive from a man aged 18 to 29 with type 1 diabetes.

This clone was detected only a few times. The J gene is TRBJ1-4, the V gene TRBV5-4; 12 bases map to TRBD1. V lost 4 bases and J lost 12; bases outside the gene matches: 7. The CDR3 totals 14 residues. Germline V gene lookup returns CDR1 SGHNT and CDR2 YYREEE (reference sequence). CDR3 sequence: CASSAGQGAGELFF. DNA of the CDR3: TGTGCCAGCAGCGCGGGACAGGGGGCTGGAGAACTGTTTTTT.

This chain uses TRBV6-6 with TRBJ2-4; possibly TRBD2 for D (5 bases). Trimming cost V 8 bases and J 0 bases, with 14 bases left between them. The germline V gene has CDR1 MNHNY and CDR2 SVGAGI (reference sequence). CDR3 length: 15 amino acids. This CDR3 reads CASCDPGLAKNIQYF. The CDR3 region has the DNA TGTGCCAGCTGTGATCCGGGGTTAGCCAAAAACATTCAGTACTTC.

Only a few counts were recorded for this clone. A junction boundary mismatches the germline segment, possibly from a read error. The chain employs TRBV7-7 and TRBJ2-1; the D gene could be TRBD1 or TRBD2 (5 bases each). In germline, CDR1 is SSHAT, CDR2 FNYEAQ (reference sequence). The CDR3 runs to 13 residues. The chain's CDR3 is CASSLAHPGTQIF. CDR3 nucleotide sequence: TGTGCCAGCAGCTTAGCCCATCCCGGGACCCAGATCTTC.

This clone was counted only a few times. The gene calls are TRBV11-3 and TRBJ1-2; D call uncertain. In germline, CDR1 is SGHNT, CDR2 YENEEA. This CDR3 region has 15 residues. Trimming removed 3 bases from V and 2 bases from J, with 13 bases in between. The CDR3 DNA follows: TGTGCCAGCAGCTTTGAGACCCCGGGAAACTATGGCTACACCTTC. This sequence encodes CASSFETPGNYGYTF. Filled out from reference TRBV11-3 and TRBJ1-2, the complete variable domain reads EAGVVQSPRYKIIEKKQPVAFWCNPISGHNTLYWYLQNLGQGPELLIRYENEEAVDDSQLPKDRFSAERLKGVDSTLKIQPAELGDSAVYLCASSFETPGNYGYTFGSGTRLTVV.

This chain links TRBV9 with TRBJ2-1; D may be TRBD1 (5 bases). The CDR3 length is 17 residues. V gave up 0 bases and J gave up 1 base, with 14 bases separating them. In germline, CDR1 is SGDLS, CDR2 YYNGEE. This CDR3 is CASSVEGIPKSYNEQFF. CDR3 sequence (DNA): TGTGCCAGCAGCGTAGAGGGGATTCCTAAATCCTACAATGAGCAGTTCTTC. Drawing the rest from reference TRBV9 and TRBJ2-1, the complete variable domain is DSGVTQTPKHLITATGQRVTLRCSPRSGDLSVYWYQQSLDQGLQFLIQYYNGEERAKGNILERFSAQQFPDLHSELNLSSLELGDSALYFCASSVEGIPKSYNEQFFGPGTRLTVL.

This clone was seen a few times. CDR3 sequence (DNA): TGCGCCAGCAGCCTGACGAGCTCTGGGGCCAACGTCCTGACTTTC. It encodes CASSLTSSGANVLTF. The V call is TRBV5-1, the J call TRBJ2-6; no firm D call. Germline CDR1 is SGHRS and CDR2 is YFSETQ. The CDR3 totals 15 residues. V was shortened by 4 bases and J by 0 bases, with 8 bases between the two germline ends. Using reference TRBV5-1 and TRBJ2-6 for the parts outside the CDR3, the full variable domain is KAGVTQTPRYLIKTRGQQVTLSCSPISGHRSVSWYQQTPGQGLQFLFEYFSETQRNKGNFPGRFSGRQFSNSRSEMNVSTLELGDSALYLCASSLTSSGANVLTFGAGSRLTVL.

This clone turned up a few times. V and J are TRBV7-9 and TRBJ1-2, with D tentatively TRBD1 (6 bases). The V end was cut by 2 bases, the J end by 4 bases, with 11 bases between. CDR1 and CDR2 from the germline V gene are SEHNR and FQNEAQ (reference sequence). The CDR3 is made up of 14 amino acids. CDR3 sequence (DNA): TGTGCCAGCAGCTTAACACAGGGATCCTATGGCTACACCTTC. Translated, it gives CASSLTQGSYGYTF.